This TCR beta chain is from a study of blood T cell repertoires in COVID-19. For the study at large: Acute and convalescent COVID-19 samples came from the United States, Italy and Spain. Nucleic acid was either cDNA or gDNA, and it came from T cells, B-cell-depleted T cells, or PBMCs.

Seattle researchers signed up patients amid active infection and tracked them longitudinally. The CDR3 extends over 20 amino acids. In the original analysis: Estimated nucleated cell counts came from reference gene primer amplification. The data were produced by immunoSEQ multiplex PCR, yet TCRdb's version contains in-frame clones alone and is incomplete. V and J calls and clone size are as listed in that table; D and trimming were resolved from the DNA. The table has around 300,000 clones, 80% to 90% seen once. This chain uses TRBV21-1 with TRBJ2-7; the tabulated D call, TRBD1, remains unverified against the DNA. TRBV21-1 is annotated as a pseudogene. Source material: peripheral blood. This TCR was recovered from a woman in her seventies with COVID-19, enrolled during active disease. The CDR3 region is CASSKEVVGPSSDRTYEQYF. CDR3 nucleotides: TGTGCCAGCAGCAAAGAGGTCGTCGGGCCGAGCAGTGACAGAACCTACGAGCAGTACTTC.